The present T cell receptor (beta chain) was sequenced within a study of Graves' ophthalmopathy and Graves' hyperthyroidism (dated 2018 in TCRdb). For the study in its entirety: Peripheral blood was collected before any treatment was given, at the time of initial diagnosis. TCR beta repertoire signatures were used to distinguish Graves' ophthalmopathy from Graves' hyperthyroidism and to predict progression to ophthalmopathy. In total, over 130 blood samples were TCR-sequenced: approximately 40 ophthalmopathy, about 75 hyperthyroidism and roughly 17 hyperthyroidism-to-ophthalmopathy patients. To explore V-J signatures that separate ophthalmopathy from hyperthyroidism, a discovery set of about a hundred patients was enrolled, consisting of about 43 with ophthalmopathy and roughly 60 with stable hyperthyroidism. For independent validation, a separate cohort was made up of 18 to 20 hyperthyroidism patients plus 17 patients who later progressed from hyperthyroidism to ophthalmopathy. In over 5 hyperthyroidism patients, the T-cell repertoires found in thyroid tissue were compared with those found in blood. Following sampling, methimazole starting at 30 mg daily was administered to hyperthyroidism patients, and high-dose intravenous methylprednisolone was administered to ophthalmopathy patients. The full study reports these points: No statistical method was used to predetermine the sample size, and group allocation was not hidden from the investigators. Most expanded thyroid clonotypes with a frequency above 0.001 also appeared in blood, which suggests that blood repertoires may reflect the immune response in the thyroid. In validation, the model predicted ophthalmopathy progression with more than 70% sensitivity and 72% to 80% specificity; 12 predicted patients were CT-confirmed with GO in a median of around 6.5 months. In cross-validation, the 13-signature model distinguished ophthalmopathy from stable hyperthyroidism with 85% to 90% sensitivity and about 84% specificity, and in the test set the corresponding values were about 80% and 75%.

A word on this clonotype: Its antigen remains undetermined. No much larger clone is present one base from it, and per-base qualities are unavailable.

TCR beta CDR3 regions were amplified from RNA transcripts for repertoire sequencing. HTBI primers and the Qiagen OneStep RT-PCR kit were used in a first-round RT-PCR, which was followed by a second-round multiplex PCR, size selection and purification. Sequencing of the libraries was carried out on an Illumina HiSeq2000 in paired-end mode with 100 bp reads. The original methods were these. SOAPnuke was used to process the reads, throwing out any read that had adapters, had uncalled bases, had a mean Phred below 15, or lacked an exact constant-primer or identifier match. COPE v1.2.5 was used to merge high-quality paired reads. Clonotypes were defined as unique nucleotide sequences and were aligned to IMGT TRB V, D and J references using MiTCR v1.1. Analysis was restricted to V-J combinations with a frequency above 0.0001, which covered about 99% of repertoires. A TCR clonal expansion and chaos score per V-J combination was defined as the ratio of F50 clonal expansion to chaos observed in the TCRdist matrix. Welch's t-statistics and random forest were used to narrow the features down to about a dozen V-J combinations, which were then fed into a naive Bayes classifier. The similarity between thyroid and blood repertoires was quantified using the Morisita-Horn index. Through fastp at Q25 and MiXCR, TCRdb rebuilt clones from the public reads, retaining in-frame beta chains. For every CDR3 protein sequence, its rows merge into one entry that carries the most common genes and DNA. TCRdb's processing, not the study's, gives the V and J calls here. The sample records approximately 700,000 distinct CDR3 sequences, approximately 40% of which are singletons. 44% of the sample rests with the top ten.

Reading the germline V gene (reference sequence) gives CDR1 SEHNR and CDR2 FQNEAQ. V has 2 bases trimmed and J has 2 bases trimmed; junction bases matching no gene number 8. Spanning cysteine to phenylalanine, the CDR3 consists of 16 amino acids. The entry retains the CDR3 DNA only, 48 bases that are in frame from base 1. Ophthalmopathy patients had moderately to severely active disease, Clinical Activity Score of at least 3, NOSPECS grade of at least 4, and disease duration under 3 months. Patients with other autoimmune diseases, uncontrolled infections, pregnancy or lactation were excluded. Clinical symptoms, serum thyroxine, TRAb, thyroid ultrasound and orbital computed tomography formed the basis of the diagnosis. Ficoll-Paque density gradient centrifugation was used to isolate PBMCs from about 9.4 ml of fresh peripheral blood. Total RNA was extracted using Trizol reagent, and RNA quality was checked on an Agilent 2100 Bioanalyzer.

Sequencing was performed on peripheral blood. Rearrangement joined TRBV7-9 to TRBJ1-1, with 7 bases matching TRBD1. The clonotype was recovered from an adult man with Graves' ophthalmopathy. Read as DNA, the sequence is TGTGCCAGCAGCTTATGGCAGTGGGACAGCAACACTGAAGCTTTCTTT. The encoded protein is CASSLWQWDSNTEAFF. Supplemented by the reference TRBV7-9 and TRBJ1-1 proteins around the CDR3, the complete variable domain is DTGVSQNPRHKITKRGQNVTFRCDPISEHNRLYWYRQTLGQGPEFLTYFQNEAQLEKSRLLSDRFSAERPKGSFSTLEIQRTEQGDSAMYLCASSLWQWDSNTEAFFGQGTRLTVV.